Listed below are T cell receptor beta chains from one sample, sequenced in a study of blood T cell repertoires in COVID-19. Some clones are missing from TCRdb's copy, which holds only in-frame ones; the method was immunoSEQ multiplex PCR. Of approximately 200,000 clones listed, 80% were seen once; the top ten hold roughly 5%. The sequencing input was peripheral blood. These receptors were collected from a human donor in a cohort sampled during active COVID-19. The CDR3 runs from the conserved cysteine through the conserved F or W. D genes are given only for firm matches. The size entry is marked missing in some rows and otherwise reads once, few, many or a size class.

- | TRBJ1-2 | TRBV7-9 | - | TGTGCCAGCAGCTTCCCCGGGGAAGGCGCCTATGGCTACACCTTC | CASSFPGEGAYGYTF
- | TRBJ1-5 | TRBV28 | once | TGTGCCAGCAGTCCAGCGGGAAACGCGGGTCAGCCCCAGCATTTT | CASSPAGNAGQPQHF
TRBD2 | TRBJ2-7 | TRBV6-2/TRBV6-3 | - | TGTGCCAGCAGTAAGTTGTTGGCGGGAGGTGCTTACGAGCAGTACTTC | CASSKLLAGGAYEQYF
TRBD2 | TRBJ2-5 | TRBV7-2 | once | TGTGCCAGCAGCCGGGGGGTGGAGACCCAGTACTTC | CASSRGVETQYF
- | TRBJ1-6 | TRBV21-1 | - | TGTGCCAGCAGCAAAGCGGGGAGGGGACATAATTCACCCCTCCACTTT | CASSKAGRGHNSPLHF
TRBD1 | TRBJ2-7 | TRBV29-1 | once | TGCAGCGTTCATACGGACAGGCCCTACGAGCAGTACTTC | CSVHTDRPYEQYF
- | TRBJ2-1 | TRBV10-3 | - | TGTGCCACCAGGATGACAGACCTCTCCTACAATGAGCAGTTCTTC | CATRMTDLSYNEQFF
TRBD1 | TRBJ1-2 | TRBV7-9 | - | TGTGCCAGCAGCTGGGGACAGGGTGGCGGCTACACCTTC | CASSWGQGGGYTF
TRBD1 | TRBJ1-1 | TRBV11-2 | - | TGTGCCAGCAGCTCACAGGGGGCCACTGAAGCTTTCTTT | CASSSQGATEAFF
- | TRBJ1-3 | TRBV2 | few | TGTGCCAGCAGTGCCCCCGGAGGGGGAAACACCATATATTTT | CASSAPGGGNTIYF
TRBD2 | TRBJ2-1 | TRBV29-1 | - | TGCAGCGTTGCACGGGGAGGGGTCTCCTACAATGAGCAGTTCTTC | CSVARGGVSYNEQFF
- | TRBJ1-4 | TRBV13 | - | TGTGCCAGCAGCTTAGGTCGTGAAAAACTGTTTTTT | CASSLGREKLFF
- | TRBJ1-4 | TRBV7-9 | - | TGTGCCAGCAGCTTAGCTGCGGCAGGGGCCAATGAAAAACTGTTTTTT | CASSLAAAGANEKLFF
- | TRBJ1-1 | TRBV11-2 | - | TGTGCCAGCAGCTTAGGGGGCTGGACTGAAGCTTTCTTT | CASSLGGWTEAFF
- | TRBJ2-2 | TRBV6-5 | - | TGTGCCAGCAGTTCCTCAAGGGGGAGAGACACCGGGGAGCTGTTTTTT | CASSSSRGRDTGELFF
- | TRBJ2-7 | TRBV15 | - | TGTGCCGCGTCTAGCGAAAGCTCCTACGAGCAGTACTTC | CAASSESSYEQYF
TRBD1 | TRBJ1-6 | TRBV6-4 | - | TGTGCCAGCAGTGACCCAGGGGGCGGCTCACCCCTCCACTTT | CASSDPGGGSPLHF
- | TRBJ2-7 | TRBV4-3 | - | TGCGCCAGCAGCCAAGATCTCGAAGGGGGACACACCTACGAGCAGTACTTC | CASSQDLEGGHTYEQYF
TRBD1 | TRBJ1-2 | TRBV11-1 | - | TGTGCCAGCAGCGGACAGGGCTATGGCTACACCTTC | CASSGQGYGYTF
TRBD1 | TRBJ1-3 | TRBV5-1 | - | TGCGCCAGCAGCTTGGTGGACAGGCTGAATGGAAACACCATATATTTT | CASSLVDRLNGNTIYF
- | TRBJ2-5 | TRBV24-1 | - | TGTGCCACCAGTGAGCAAAGACAGGACCAAGAGACCCAGTACTTC | CATSEQRQDQETQYF
TRBD1 | TRBJ1-1 | TRBV2 | - | TGTGCCAGCAGTGAACAGGGGGGGAACACTGAAGCTTTCTTT | CASSEQGGNTEAFF
- | TRBJ2-7 | TRBV6-5 | - | TGTGCCAGCAGTTCAGGACTCACGGACGAGCAGTACTTC | CASSSGLTDEQYF
TRBD1 | TRBJ2-2 | TRBV18 | once | TGTGCCAGCTCACCGGACAGGGGGCAGACCGGGGAGCTGTTTTTT | CASSPDRGQTGELFF
TRBD1 | TRBJ1-2 | TRBV6-6 | once | TGTGCCAGCAGAACCCCCGGACAGGGGGACTATGGCTACACCTTC | CASRTPGQGDYGYTF
- | TRBJ2-7 | TRBV4-1 | - | TGCGCCAGCAGCCAAGATCCGATAGGGGACGAGCAGTACTTC | CASSQDPIGDEQYF
TRBD2 | TRBJ2-1 | TRBV5-4 | once | TGTGCCAGCAGCTTGGGAAGCAGGCTAGCGGGGGGGCATGAGCAGTTCTTC | CASSLGSRLAGGHEQFF
- | TRBJ1-2 | TRBV7-2 | - | TGTGCCAGCAGCCCGCGGATCTATGGCTACACCTTC | CASSPRIYGYTF
TRBD1 | TRBJ1-2 | TRBV4-1 | - | TGCGCCAGCAGCCGAGGGACAGGGGGCGCGTCTGCCGGCTACACCTTC | CASSRGTGGASAGYTF
TRBD1 | TRBJ2-7 | TRBV19 | - | TGTGCCAGTAGTACTACAGGGGGCAACGAGCAGTACTTC | CASSTTGGNEQYF
TRBD2 | TRBJ2-5 | TRBV29-1 | - | TGCAGCGTTACCGAGTGGGCTAGCGGTGTCCAAGAGACCCAGTACTTC | CSVTEWASGVQETQYF
TRBD2 | TRBJ2-1 | TRBV7-6 | few | TGTGCCAGCAGCCGACTAGCCGGGGAGCAGTTCTTC | CASSRLAGEQFF
- | TRBJ2-7 | TRBV15 | - | TGTGCCACCAGCAAGACACCTTTCAAGGCATACGAGCAGTACTTC | CATSKTPFKAYEQYF
TRBD1 | TRBJ1-1 | TRBV28 | - | TGTGCCAGCAGTGCCCGACAGGGCCTTGGCACTGAAGCTTTCTTT | CASSARQGLGTEAFF
- | TRBJ1-3 | TRBV6-2/TRBV6-3 | - | TGTGCCAGCAGCCAGACAGCCTCTGGAAACACCATATATTTT | CASSQTASGNTIYF
- | TRBJ1-6 | TRBV27 | - | TGTGCCAGCTCTCCTCGGGGGTCAGGCAATAATTCACCCCTCCACTTT | CASSPRGSGNNSPLHF
- | TRBJ2-7 | TRBV5-4 | once | TGTGCCAGCAGCTCCCTTCGGGATTCCTACGAGCAGTACTTC | CASSSLRDSYEQYF
- | TRBJ1-3 | TRBV29-1 | - | TGCAGCGCCGGGTGGGGGGAACCTGGAAACACCATATATTTT | CSAGWGEPGNTIYF
- | TRBJ1-2 | TRBV12-1 | - | TGTGCCAGCAGCTTGGACAGCTATGGCTACACCTTC | CASSLDSYGYTF
TRBD2 | TRBJ2-7 | TRBV7-7 | - | TGTGCCAGCAGCTTCGAACGCGGGAGTGGCGAGCAGTACTTC | CASSFERGSGEQYF
- | TRBJ2-3 | TRBV28 | few | TGTGCCGGCTCGGCGCGGTTCACAGATACGCAGTATTTT | CAGSARFTDTQYF
- | TRBJ2-3 | TRBV7-2 | - | TGTGCCAGCAGCTTGGAGGGTTGGAGCACAGATACGCAGTATTTT | CASSLEGWSTDTQYF
TRBD1 | TRBJ1-6 | TRBV23-1 | - | TGCGCCAGCAGTCAAGGCTACGGACAGGGAATAGATAATTCACCCCTCCACTTT | CASSQGYGQGIDNSPLHF
- | TRBJ2-7 | TRBV3-1/TRBV3-2 | - | TGTGCCAGCAGCTATGGCCCAGGCGAGCAGTACTTC | CASSYGPGEQYF
- | TRBJ2-6 | TRBV2 | - | TGTGCCAGCAGTGAAAACAGGGATGGTACTGGGGCCAACGTCCTGACTTTC | CASSENRDGTGANVLTF
- | TRBJ1-1 | TRBV6-2/TRBV6-3 | - | TGTGCCAGCAGTTACTCGAGGGTGGCAGTGCGGGGGAGTTACACTGAAGCTTTCTTT | CASSYSRVAVRGSYTEAFF
- | TRBJ2-7 | TRBV5-1 | once | TGCGCCAGCAGCTTGTGGGGGCCCGAGCAGTACTTC | CASSLWGPEQYF
- | TRBJ2-7 | TRBV7-6 | - | TGTGCCAGCAGCTTAGGGAGGGGACCTCCGGGGCTAGGTCACGAGCAGTACTTC | CASSLGRGPPGLGHEQYF
- | TRBJ1-4 | TRBV9 | - | TGTGCCAGCAGCGTCTCTAACAGGGAACGTGAAAAACTGTTTTTT | CASSVSNREREKLFF
- | TRBJ2-7 | TRBV30 | - | TGTGCCTGGAACCCGGGACATCCCTTAGAGCAGTACTTC | CAWNPGHPLEQYF
- | TRBJ1-2 | TRBV15 | medium-sized | TGTGCCACCTCTACCGGGGAGCGAGGGAGCTACACCTTC | CATSTGERGSYTF
- | TRBJ2-6 | TRBV5-1 | - | TGCGCCAGCGAAGGCAGGGGCTCTGGGGCCAACGTCCTGACTTTC | CASEGRGSGANVLTF
- | TRBJ2-5 | TRBV10-3 | - | TGTGCCATAGGTGGAGGAGGTTACCGGGAGACCCAGTACTTC | CAIGGGGYRETQYF
TRBD2 | TRBJ2-7 | TRBV28 | few | TGTGCCAGCACCCCTTCCGTTGGTAGCGGGAGCTTCGAGCAGTACTTC | CASTPSVGSGSFEQYF